The 21 T cell receptor beta chains reported below all come from one sample, sequenced in a study of T cells in localized non-small cell lung cancer. Produced via immunoSEQ multiplex PCR; TCRdb's table is partial and in-frame only. The profile shows a few thousand clones, 33% of them singletons. Here the sequenced sample was normal lung tissue next to the tumor, taken before any cancer treatment. Receptors originate from a woman aged 35-75 years with stage I lung adenocarcinoma.

V gene TRBV19 combines with J gene TRBJ1-1; no reliable D call. V was shortened by 4 bases and J by 7 bases, with 13 bases between the two germline ends. The CDR3 is 13 amino acids. Germline values: CDR1 LNHDA, CDR2 SQIVND (reference sequence). Here the CDR3 reads CASSTVPGVEAFF. As DNA, the CDR3 is TGTGCCAGTAGTACGGTGCCTGGGGTTGAAGCTTTCTTT.

This clone was observed a handful of times. The rearrangement uses TRBV6-8 and TRBJ2-1, with D unclear. Germline V gene sequence: CDR1 MNHGY, CDR2 SAAAGT. The CDR3 covers 13 residues. The V end lost 5 bases, the J end lost 7 bases, and 12 bases lay between the germline ends. CDR3 DNA: TGTGCCAGCAGTGGAAGTGGGCCGAATGAGCAGTTCTTC. This codes for CASSGSGPNEQFF.

This chain joins TRBV7-6 and TRBJ1-2, with D perhaps matching TRBD1 (5 bases). The germline V gene has CDR1 SGHVS and CDR2 FNYEAQ. This CDR3 spans 19 amino acids. The germline V and J ends were trimmed by 5 bases and 5 bases, with 30 bases remaining between them. The CDR3, as DNA: TGTGCCAGCAGCCTAAACGCGGTGTTCATCCCGGGACCTTTTTATGGCTACACCTTC. Protein: CASSLNAVFIPGPFYGYTF.

This clone was detected only a few times. The chain has TRBV19 and TRBJ1-2; D gene unclear. Deletions cut 5 bases from V and 8 bases from J, with 15 bases between. Germline CDR1 is LNHDA and CDR2 is SQIVND (reference sequence). The CDR3 totals 13 residues. CDR3 region: CASSFTYFMGYTF. The CDR3 bases are TGTGCCAGTAGTTTTACCTACTTCATGGGCTACACCTTC.

The chain uses TRBV12-5 and TRBJ2-2, with unresolved D. Germline CDR1 LGHNT, CDR2 FRNRAP. This CDR3 has 11 amino acids. In nucleotides, the CDR3 is TGTGCCAGCGAGATAGGCGGGGAGCTGTTTTTT. Its translation is CASEIGGELFF.

This clone has more than one count but fewer than ten. This sequence joins TRBV11-3 and TRBJ2-3; TRBD1 matches at 8 bases. Trimming took 4 bases from V and 4 from J; bases not matched to a gene: 13. This CDR3 spans 17 amino acids. The germline gives CDR1 SGHNT, CDR2 YENEEA. The CDR3 region has the DNA TGTGCCAGCAGCTCCGATGGTGGGGACAGGCACCCAGATACGCAGTATTTT. Protein product: CASSSDGGDRHPDTQYF.

The chain employs TRBV5-1 and TRBJ2-7; D not resolved. The CDR3 spans 14 residues. Germline assignment: CDR1 SGHRS and CDR2 YFSETQ. V gave up 0 bases and J gave up 4 bases, with 11 bases separating them. DNA of the CDR3: TGCGCCAGCAGCTTGGCTCCTCCTTCTTACGAGCAGTACTTC. Amino acid sequence: CASSLAPPSYEQYF.

V gene TRBV6-8 combines with J gene TRBJ1-1; D is unclear. CDR3 length: 13 residues. Germline V gene lookup returns CDR1 MNHGY and CDR2 SAAAGT. Trimming stripped 6 bases from V and 0 bases from J, with 8 bases between. CDR3 nucleotide sequence: TGTGCCAGCAGAAGGCTCATGAACACTGAAGCTTTCTTT. Its protein product is CASRRLMNTEAFF.

The CDR3 DNA follows: TGTGCCAGCACGGGGGTGAGGGGAAAAGAGCAGTACTTC. Translation: CASTGVRGKEQYF. V usage is TRBV28 and J usage is TRBJ2-7; tentatively, D is TRBD2 (6 bases). This CDR3 is built from 13 residues. Germline-derived CDR1 and CDR2 are MDHEN and SYDVKM. Trimming stripped 7 bases from V and 7 bases from J, with 17 bases between.

This sequence joins TRBV19 and TRBJ1-1; no firm D call. Germline V lookup: CDR1 LNHDA, CDR2 SQIVND (reference sequence). The length of the CDR3 is 14 residues. Trimming left V 6 bases short and J 5 bases short, with 16 bases between. The CDR3 is CASSRQPHQTEAFF. The DNA for the CDR3 is TGTGCCAGTAGCCGCCAGCCGCATCAGACTGAAGCTTTCTTT.

The CDR3 nucleotides read TGTGCCAGCAGGGCAGGGGTCGGTTTGCGCACCGGGGAGCTGTTTTTT. Translated, it gives CASRAGVGLRTGELFF. V and J are TRBV9 and TRBJ2-2; maybe TRBD1 (6 bases). Germline CDR1 and CDR2: SGDLS and YYNGEE. The CDR3 spans 16 residues. Between the trimmed V and J ends, which lost 5 bases and 4 bases, there was a span of 18 bases.

The CDR3 DNA follows: TGTGCCAGCAGGATTAGGTTACAAGAGACCCAGTACTTC. It is translated as CASRIRLQETQYF. This chain connects TRBV6-8 to TRBJ2-5; no reliable D call. The CDR3 runs 13 residues. The V end lost 6 bases, the J end lost 2 bases, and 10 bases lay between the germline ends. The germline V gene encodes CDR1 MNHGY and CDR2 SAAAGT.

The J gene is TRBJ2-7, the V gene TRBV15, with 8 bases lining up with TRBD1. V was pared by 0 bases and J by 3 bases, with 19 bases of the junction left unmatched. There are 20 residues in the CDR3. Germline V CDR1 and CDR2: LNHNV, YYDKDF (reference sequence). The CDR3 coding sequence is TGTGCCACCAGCAGAGATCGGGGCCTATTTACCGGGACAGGCTACTACGAGCAGTACTTC. Translated: CATSRDRGLFTGTGYYEQYF.

This clone has only a few counts. The gene calls are TRBV11-3 and TRBJ1-2; D call uncertain. Germline V gives CDR1 SGHNT, CDR2 YENEEA. This CDR3 is built from 15 residues. V was pared by 3 bases and J by 6 bases, with 17 bases between. The DNA for the CDR3 is TGTGCCAGCAGCTTGGGCGCCGGAGGGAATCATGGCTACACCTTC. Translated: CASSLGAGGNHGYTF.

This clone rates as large. The gene calls are TRBV6-8 and TRBJ2-1, with D maybe TRBD1 (6 bases). CDR1 and CDR2 from the germline V gene are MNHGY and SAAAGT. This CDR3 is 16 amino acids long. V was clipped by 5 bases and J by 8 bases, with 22 bases between them. CDR3 nucleotide sequence: TGTGCCAGCAGTCCCTCCGGGACACCTGGGGACGATGAGCAGTTCTTC. Amino acids: CASSPSGTPGDDEQFF.

This clone showed up just a few times. The chain recombines TRBV14 with TRBJ1-1; the D is unclear. This CDR3 is 13 amino acids long. The V gene's germline CDR1 is SGHDN and CDR2 FVKESK. V lost 0 bases and J 4 bases, leaving 6 bases between the germline ends. The CDR3: CASSQEGITEAFF. CDR3 sequence (DNA): TGTGCCAGCAGCCAAGAAGGCATCACTGAAGCTTTCTTT.

This clone was picked up a small number of times. The chain has TRBV11-3 and TRBJ1-4; D not certain. The CDR3 has 19 residues. CDR1 and CDR2 from the germline V gene are SGHNT and YENEEA. With 4 bases removed from V and 0 bases from J, the gap between germline ends came to 21 bases. The CDR3 region has the DNA TGTGCCAGCAGCTGGCCCGGGATCCCGACTACCTCAACTAATGAAAAACTGTTTTTT. Protein product: CASSWPGIPTTSTNEKLFF.

By share, this clone ranks as medium-sized. The chain combines TRBV11-3 with TRBJ1-1, with D hard to call. This CDR3 has 14 amino acids. Trimming stripped 3 bases from V and 2 bases from J, with 10 bases between. Per germline, CDR1 SGHNT and CDR2 YENEEA. CDR3 region: CASSFGGYNTEAFF. Here the CDR3 DNA reads TGTGCCAGCAGCTTTGGCGGGTACAACACTGAAGCTTTCTTT.

This chain uses TRBV29-1 with TRBJ1-1; TRBD1 matches 7 bases. The germline CDR1 and CDR2 sequences are SQVTM and ANQGSEA. With V trimmed by 1 base and J by 1 base, 6 bases remained unmatched. The CDR3 length is 15 residues. The CDR3 DNA sequence: TGCAGCGTTGAAGGTTTAGAGGGGGCGAACACTGAAGCTTTCTTT. Translated, it gives CSVEGLEGANTEAFF.

This chain connects TRBV11-3 to TRBJ1-2; D not certain. Germline-derived CDR1 and CDR2 are SGHNT and YENEEA. The ends were cut back, 5 bases at V and 5 bases at J, with 21 bases in the middle. The CDR3 consists of 16 residues. The CDR3 sequence is CASSPAAFPEGYGYTF. CDR3 nucleotide sequence: TGTGCCAGCAGCCCGGCAGCTTTCCCCGAGGGTTATGGCTACACCTTC.

The rearrangement links TRBV28 to TRBJ2-7; D unresolved. There are 15 residues in the CDR3. CDR1 is MDHEN, CDR2 SYDVKM, per germline. Trimming took 5 bases from V and 0 from J, leaving 14 bases between them. The CDR3 DNA is TGTGCCAGCAGTCCTGCTGGTGTGAACTCCTACGAGCAGTACTTC. Translation gives CASSPAGVNSYEQYF. Looking up the rest from reference TRBV28 and TRBJ2-7 gives the full variable domain: DVKVTQSSRYLVKRTGEKVFLECVQDMDHENMFWYRQDPGLGLRLIYFSYDVKMKEKGDIPEGYSVSREKKERFSLILESASTNQTSMYLCASSPAGVNSYEQYFGPGTRLTVT.